A selection of T cell receptor beta chains follows, all from one sample in a study of T cell responses to AZD1222 COVID-19 vaccine. The repertoire was sequenced with immunoSEQ multiplex PCR; TCRdb's copy has only in-frame clones and lacks some. The sample comprises some 180,000 clones, 90% to 95% of which are singletons, and under 1.1% rests with the top ten. The specimen was peripheral blood, collected 28 days after the second dose of the MenACWY control vaccine. The origin of the receptors is an adult who received the MenACWY meningococcal vaccine as a control. CDR3s include the opening cysteine and the closing phenylalanine or tryptophan. A D gene is named only where the DNA matches it firmly. Clone size is stated in some rows and not others, as once, few, many or a class when expanded.

TRBV3-1/TRBV3-2	NA	NA	TRBJ1-5	CASSTRDRPAYSNQPQHF	TGTGCCAGCAGCACCCGGGACCGCCCGGCTTATAGCAATCAGCCCCAGCATTTT
TRBV3-1/TRBV3-2	NA	NA	TRBJ1-2	CASSQAQGLQVSRGYTF	TGTGCCAGCAGCCAGGCTCAGGGACTACAGGTCTCGCGTGGCTACACCTTC
TRBV7-2	NA	NA	TRBJ2-7	CASSSHQRTSEQYF	TGTGCCAGCAGCTCACACCAGCGTACTAGCGAGCAGTACTTC
TRBV27	NA	NA	TRBJ1-5	CASSLRGDYSNQPQHF	TGTGCCAGCAGTTTACGGGGGGACTATAGCAATCAGCCCCAGCATTTT
TRBV5-4	NA	TRBD2	TRBJ2-1	CASSFLSGGTYNEQFF	TGTGCCAGCAGCTTCCTTAGCGGGGGTACCTACAATGAGCAGTTCTTC
TRBV5-6	NA	NA	TRBJ2-5	CASSLIIRDRDQETQYF	TGTGCCAGCAGCTTGATCATCCGAGACAGAGATCAAGAGACCCAGTACTTC
TRBV29-1	NA	NA	TRBJ2-7	CSAGEGDRYEQYF	TGCAGCGCCGGGGAGGGGGATCGGTACGAGCAGTACTTC
TRBV3-1/TRBV3-2	NA	NA	TRBJ2-3	CASSQYRAPSTDTQYF	TGTGCCAGCAGCCAATATCGGGCACCTAGCACAGATACGCAGTATTTT
TRBV2	NA	NA	TRBJ1-2	CASSVRRQLSNGYTF	TGTGCCAGCAGTGTGAGGAGACAGCTTAGTAATGGCTACACCTTC
TRBV5-4	NA	TRBD2	TRBJ2-1	CASSAGLAGFDEQFF	TGTGCCAGCAGTGCGGGACTAGCGGGGTTCGATGAGCAGTTCTTC
TRBV5-6	NA	NA	TRBJ1-1	CASSTRFTEAFF	TGTGCCAGCAGCACCCGGTTCACTGAAGCTTTCTTT
TRBV7-9	once	TRBD2	TRBJ2-5	CASSKASGQETQYF	TGTGCCAGCAGCAAGGCTAGCGGACAAGAGACCCAGTACTTC
TRBV18	NA	NA	TRBJ1-6	CASSPPVQDLNSPLHF	TGTGCCAGCTCACCACCGGTTCAGGACCTGAATTCACCCCTCCACTTT
TRBV7-2	NA	TRBD2	TRBJ2-3	CASSPGLAGATDTQYF	TGTGCCAGCAGCCCGGGACTAGCGGGGGCCACAGATACGCAGTATTTT
TRBV28	NA	NA	TRBJ1-5	CASSYGRINQPQHF	TGTGCCAGCAGTTACGGACGGATTAATCAGCCCCAGCATTTT
TRBV4-2	NA	TRBD2	TRBJ2-2	CASSQELAGSTGELFF	TGTGCCAGCAGCCAAGAACTAGCGGGGTCCACCGGGGAGCTGTTTTTT
TRBV4-1	NA	NA	TRBJ2-7	CASSPWGFMGVSYEQYF	TGCGCCAGCAGCCCCTGGGGGTTCATGGGGGTCTCCTACGAGCAGTACTTC
TRBV27	NA	TRBD1	TRBJ2-7	CASSARWDRLTYEQYF	TGTGCCAGCAGTGCCCGTTGGGACAGGCTTACCTACGAGCAGTACTTC
TRBV9	NA	TRBD2	TRBJ2-5	CASSVRVSGGGRETQYF	TGTGCCAGCAGCGTTCGAGTAAGCGGGGGCGGTAGGGAGACCCAGTACTTC
TRBV28	NA	NA	TRBJ1-2	CASTGGYGYTF	TGTGCCAGCACGGGAGGGTATGGCTACACCTTC
TRBV3-1/TRBV3-2	NA	NA	TRBJ2-6	CASSLTGASPANVLTF	TGTGCCAGCAGCCTAACGGGAGCTTCACCGGCCAACGTCCTGACTTTC
TRBV7-2	NA	TRBD2	TRBJ2-4	CASSLEATSGLAKNIQYF	TGTGCCAGCAGCTTAGAAGCGACTAGCGGGTTAGCCAAAAACATTCAGTACTTC
TRBV11-2	NA	TRBD1	TRBJ1-1	CASRLTGALHPTEAFF	TGTGCCAGCAGACTTACAGGGGCCCTACACCCCACTGAAGCTTTCTTT
TRBV30	NA	NA	TRBJ1-1	CAWSGEYTEAFF	TGTGCCTGGAGTGGGGAGTACACTGAAGCTTTCTTT
TRBV7-2	NA	NA	TRBJ1-1	CASSLMTNTEAFF	TGTGCCAGCAGCTTAATGACGAACACTGAAGCTTTCTTT
TRBV7-2	NA	TRBD2	TRBJ2-5	CASSSLAGGRGETQYF	TGTGCCAGCAGCTCACTTGCGGGGGGACGGGGGGAGACCCAGTACTTC
TRBV7-2	once	NA	TRBJ2-1	CASSSPKELQGRGQFF	TGTGCCAGCAGCTCGCCGAAAGAACTACAGGGCCGAGGGCAGTTCTTC
TRBV5-6	once	TRBD2	TRBJ2-1	CASSGLLAVEPNEQFF	TGTGCCAGCAGCGGACTACTAGCGGTAGAACCCAATGAGCAGTTCTTC
TRBV5-1	NA	NA	TRBJ1-2	CASSLEGYGYTF	TGCGCCAGCAGCTTGGAGGGTTATGGCTACACCTTC
TRBV3-1/TRBV3-2	NA	NA	TRBJ1-2	CASSQATYGYTF	TGTGCCAGCAGCCAGGCCACCTATGGCTACACCTTC
TRBV3-1/TRBV3-2	NA	NA	TRBJ1-1	CASSQGLGQNMDTEAFF	TGTGCCAGCAGCCAGGGCCTGGGGCAGAATATGGACACTGAAGCTTTCTTT
TRBV9	NA	NA	TRBJ1-1	CASSVGGGGEAFF	TGTGCCAGCAGCGTTGGGGGAGGCGGTGAAGCTTTCTTT
TRBV28	NA	NA	TRBJ1-3	CASSLRVRSGNTIYF	TGTGCCAGCAGTTTACGCGTGCGCTCTGGAAACACCATATATTTT
TRBV18	NA	NA	TRBJ1-1	CASSGLRGPEAFF	TGTGCCAGCTCAGGACTGAGGGGCCCCGAAGCTTTCTTT
TRBV19	NA	TRBD2	TRBJ2-3	CASMTTSGWADTQYF	TGTGCCAGTATGACGACTAGCGGGTGGGCAGATACGCAGTATTTT
TRBV5-4	NA	NA	TRBJ2-1	CASSLSGNYNEQFF	TGTGCCAGCAGCTTATCAGGGAATTACAATGAGCAGTTCTTC
TRBV30	once	NA	TRBJ1-2	CAWRWGGIYGYTF	TGTGCCTGGAGGTGGGGGGGGATTTATGGCTACACCTTC
TRBV19	NA	TRBD1	TRBJ1-6	CASSYSGQGSSPLHF	TGTGCCAGTAGCTACAGTGGACAGGGGAGTTCACCCCTCCACTTT
TRBV6-2/TRBV6-3	once	TRBD1	TRBJ1-2	CASSSRGQGANYGYTF	TGTGCCAGCAGCTCTCGCGGACAGGGCGCTAACTATGGCTACACCTTC
TRBV6-1	NA	TRBD2	TRBJ2-3	CASSGLAGSLTDTQYF	TGTGCCAGCAGTGGACTAGCGGGCTCCCTCACAGATACGCAGTATTTT
TRBV7-2	NA	NA	TRBJ2-3	CASSVPNTDTQYF	TGTGCCAGCAGCGTGCCTAACACAGATACGCAGTATTTT
TRBV2	NA	NA	TRBJ1-3	CASSRQSSGNTIYF	TGTGCCAGCAGTCGACAGAGCTCTGGAAACACCATATATTTT
TRBV30	NA	TRBD1	TRBJ1-5	CAWTGGSVNQPQHF	TGTGCCTGGACAGGGGGCTCGGTAAATCAGCCCCAGCATTTT
TRBV7-8	NA	NA	TRBJ1-1	CASSLGGAEAFF	TGTGCCAGCAGCTTGGGGGGCGCTGAAGCTTTCTTT
TRBV7-9	few	NA	TRBJ1-1	CASTPAGGRGPAFF	TGTGCCAGCACCCCTGCGGGAGGGCGGGGTCCGGCTTTCTTT
TRBV19	NA	TRBD2	TRBJ2-3	CASSIGGGADTQYF	TGTGCCAGTAGTATCGGCGGGGGGGCAGATACGCAGTATTTT
TRBV5-1	few	NA	TRBJ2-1	CASSLGQYNEQFF	TGCGCCAGCAGCTTGGGACAGTACAATGAGCAGTTCTTC
TRBV28	NA	NA	TRBJ1-2	CATPRKQGRNYGYTF	TGTGCCACTCCGAGGAAACAGGGCCGTAACTATGGCTACACCTTC
TRBV5-8	NA	NA	TRBJ1-1	CASSWGRINTEAFF	TGTGCCAGCAGCTGGGGACGGATTAACACTGAAGCTTTCTTT
TRBV7-2	once	NA	TRBJ1-1	CASSLDGFEYTEAFF	TGTGCCAGCAGCTTAGATGGCTTTGAGTACACTGAAGCTTTCTTT
TRBV7-8	few	NA	TRBJ1-1	CASSLAHDTEAFF	TGTGCCAGCAGCTTAGCGCATGACACTGAAGCTTTCTTT
TRBV19	NA	NA	TRBJ1-1	CASRGYLDAEAFF	TGTGCCAGTCGTGGGTATTTGGACGCTGAAGCTTTCTTT
TRBV28	NA	TRBD2	TRBJ2-1	CASSFSPGGGRVEQFF	TGTGCCAGCAGTTTCTCCCCTGGCGGGGGGCGGGTTGAGCAGTTCTTC
TRBV7-9	NA	NA	TRBJ1-6	CASSLSGDNSPLHF	TGTGCCAGCAGCTTATCAGGGGATAATTCACCCCTCCACTTT
TRBV4-3	NA	TRBD1	TRBJ1-4	CASSQVTGWSGEKLFF	TGCGCCAGCAGCCAAGTGACAGGGTGGTCGGGTGAAAAACTGTTTTTT
TRBV19	NA	NA	TRBJ2-2	CASSTTGSGTGELFF	TGTGCCAGTAGTACGACCGGGTCGGGCACCGGGGAGCTGTTTTTT
TRBV28	NA	NA	TRBJ1-3	CASSPQAARNTIYF	TGTGCCAGCAGTCCACAGGCCGCGCGGAACACCATATATTTT
TRBV27	NA	NA	TRBJ1-4	CASSTYQKEKLFF	TGTGCCAGCAGTACATATCAAAAGGAAAAACTGTTTTTT
TRBV5-1	NA	TRBD1	TRBJ1-1	CASSRQGGGDTEAFF	TGCGCCAGCAGCCGACAGGGCGGGGGGGACACTGAAGCTTTCTTT